The entry below gives a single T cell receptor (beta chain) sequence along with its context. It lacks a known antigen. Base qualities are not at hand, and no much larger clone is one base apart. These data come from a study of cytomegalovirus exposure and HLA in healthy donors (dated by TCRdb to about 2017). The study in broad terms: According to an earlier analysis of 587 of the donors, about 179 million T cells yielded 117 million unique TCR beta sequences and about 300 Gb of sequence data. A later analysis re-analyzed previously published TCR beta repertoires from several hundred donors and added high-resolution HLA genotyping to study TCR occurrence patterns. A handful of DR-DQ haplotypes were treated as single units for association and clustering because of strong linkage in the cohort. In the later analysis, no new phenotypic data were used to find candidate immune exposures; instead, reliance was placed on TCR beta sequences and their occurrence across donors. All discovery cohort repertoires had been generated on a single sequencing platform. The study was designed to test whether signatures of past pathogen exposure could be identified by cataloging public T cell receptors. An early release covering just under 650 HLA-typed donors comprised 300 to 350 gigabases of sequencing data and approximately 85 million unique TCR sequences. In a later genetic analysis, genome-wide SNP genotypes for about three fifths of the roughly 670 donors were used, and that subset was treated as a discovery cohort. The study used immunosequencing to profile the T cell repertoires of approximately 690 subjects and linked those repertoires to cytomegalovirus serostatus. An earlier analysis of some 600 of the donors applied high-throughput TCR beta sequencing to assess whether each TCR beta V gene segment acted as functional or pseudogenic. A separate validation cohort of roughly 110 different subjects was used in addition to the roughly 720-subject first cohort. To predict cytomegalovirus infection status, the study combined high-throughput TCR immunosequencing, statistical association of individual TCRs with disease status, and machine learning. Alongside the repertoire data, information on donor age, sex, ethnicity and CMV serostatus was compiled. Among some 400 genotyped donors of the cohort, an average of approximately 240,000 unique TCR beta nucleotide sequences were sequenced per donor, roughly 20% of them non-productive. The number of typed donors differed by locus: about 620-640 for A, B, C, DRB1 and DQB1; approximately 540 for DQA1; 606 for DPA1; and approximately 450 for DPB1. HLA typing covered class I and class II loci at four-digit resolution. The genetic ancestry cluster associated with self-reported Caucasian donors included roughly 84% of the roughly 400 genotyped donors.

In total, approximately 700 healthy bone marrow donors made up the cohort. At the time of sampling, every cohort member was nominally healthy, though immune exposures that went unrecorded were likely present. The donor tested CMV seronegative and was one of the 352 seronegative cohort members. A peripheral blood sample was collected from each donor, and TCR beta sequencing was performed on peripheral blood mononuclear cells. The Qiagen DNeasy Blood Extraction Kit was used to extract genomic DNA from the blood cell samples. Study-level results and caveats: The authors suggested that the approach could potentially be extended to other disease states and immunological phenotypes. Only TCR beta chains were sequenced in this cohort, and the absence of alpha or paired-chain data limited detectable features. Compared with the approximately 720-donor mean, donors in an Asian-associated ancestry cluster had fewer N-insertions in productive TCRs, according to a later genetic analysis. The study gave a list of under 200 TCR beta chains associated with cytomegalovirus. In a later analysis, several top co-occurrence clusters were reported to appear linked to parvovirus B19, influenza, CMV and Epstein-Barr virus. A further reported finding was that TCR beta sequences accurately predicted the HLA-A and HLA-B alleles for most subjects in the first cohort. Correlated functional status among segregating V segments might reflect linkage disequilibrium, but an unknown experimental factor could not be ruled out. A later analysis found that most CMV-associated TCR beta chains appeared HLA-restricted, with HLA associations seemingly driven largely by CMV exposure. Sequencing depth was assumed to be roughly uniform across donors in the presence/absence analyses, though that assumption may not hold. Across donors, most TCR sequences were observed very rarely, whereas some public TCRs were present in many individuals. The classifier was reported to diagnose cytomegalovirus status with high specificity and sensitivity in both the original cohort and the validation cohort. In a later analysis, around 17,000 TCR beta sequences were associated with specific HLA alleles at a false discovery rate of 0.05. Because some donors lacked HLA typing at each locus, the association tests relied only on the typed subset. In vitro tests confirmed that a few of the cytomegalovirus-associated TCR beta chains recognize cytomegalovirus antigens. Because counts were too low, some 16 rarely observed V segments, including chromosome 9 orphons, were excluded from the earlier analysis of 500 to 700 of the donors. In a later analysis, HLA-associated TCR beta chains showed more clonal expansion and lower generation probabilities than non-associated chains that were equally common. CMV serostatus was the only immune exposure information available for the cohort. In a later genetic analysis, a missense DCLRE1C variant was associated with V-gene and J-gene trimming of TCR beta chains, and the association was replicated in an independent cohort. The sequencing pipeline was judged likely to have produced a cluster of highly shared sequence variants as a technical artifact. According to a later analysis, TCR association rates differed among HLA loci, with DRB1 alleles showing the most associated TCRs and HLA-C alleles showing the fewest. Broadly in line with IMGT annotations, most TCR beta V segments showed up in productive rearrangements about 87% or about 30% of the time in an earlier analysis of approximately 640 of the donors. Strong co-occurrence of HLA alleles, especially DR and DQ, made assigning TCR associations to individual alleles difficult.

Preparation of the library involved the immunoSEQ multiplex PCR assay. A mixture of 60 forward primers for TCR Vbeta segments and 13 reverse primers for TCR Jbeta segments was used in the multiplex PCR. The CDR3 region of rearranged TCR beta genes was amplified from genomic DNA with a multiplex PCR assay. On the Illumina HiSeq System, the amplified TCR beta libraries were sequenced as 87-base-pair reads. For the original study's pipeline: A later analysis tallied roughly 76 million unique TCR beta chains across the 666 repertoires, and about 12 million of those chains were shared by two or more donors. To remove PCR and sequencing errors, raw reads were error-corrected and collapsed into unique sequences using a nearest-neighbor algorithm that merged closely related sequences. CDR3 sequences were aligned to IMGT reference sequences to assign V, D and J gene segments. Each retained sequence needed at least a six-nucleotide match to both a V gene segment and a J gene segment. A rearrangement was called productive if the CDR3 had no stop codons and remained in frame with V and J, and every other rearrangement was called non-productive. Following IMGT convention, CDR3 was defined as the stretch from the second conserved V-encoded cysteine up to the conserved J-encoded phenylalanine. Sequences without an unambiguous match to a single V gene segment were excluded from the earlier analysis of approximately 600 of the donors. An earlier analysis of around 600 of the donors classified V segments as functional when productive rearrangements were above 56.7% and as segregating when the standard deviation between donors was above 5%. A statistical classification framework was built for diagnosing cytomegalovirus status from the catalog of TCR beta chain sequences. V and J gene assignment, in a later analysis, came from comparing TCR nucleotide sequences with IMGT/GENE-DB human TR gene sequences. In a later analysis, CDR3 sequences and most-parsimonious VDJ recombination scenarios were assigned using the TCRdist pipeline. A later analysis defined each TCR beta chain by its CDR3 amino acid sequence plus V-gene family, and excluded reads lacking a unique V-gene family. A later analysis removed 450 to 600 highly shared, low-generation-probability nucleotide sequences to deal with suspected cross-contamination and a sequencing artifact. In a later analysis, a clonal expansion index was calculated for each public chain from normalized within-repertoire ranks of inferred template counts. A later analysis computed generation probabilities with a VDJ recombination model fitted to out-of-frame rearrangements, and checked the results against IGoR. In a later analysis, TCR-TCR, TCR-HLA and TCR-CMV co-occurrence was scored with hypergeometric tests, and a repertoire-size bias correction was applied to TCR pairs. A later analysis estimated false discovery rates by permuting HLA or CMV assignments 20 times. In a later analysis, co-occurring TCRs were grouped with DBSCAN, and TCRdist sequence similarity was added when clustering was performed within HLA-allele-positive subsets. Co-occurrence clustering excluded repertoires with fewer than 30,000 or more than 120,000 public chains, plus five with anomalous nucleotide sharing. The source is immuneACCESS, and TCRdb retained only in-frame sequences with V and J called. Part of the clones is not carried over; for the studies checked, unresolved V genes explain less than half of this, and the remainder is unexplained. V, J and clone size were drawn from that table, and D and trimming were deduced from the DNA. The sample table contains under 150,000 clones; only one count was recorded for nearly 85% of them. The biggest ten clones account for over 1% of the sample.

The clonotype originates from a boy between 10 and 17 years old in good health and CMV-seronegative. The specimen was PBMCs.

Here the CDR3 is given as CASSSEGANYGYTF. The bases are TGTGCCAGCAGTTCGGAGGGGGCAAACTATGGCTACACCTTC. The sequence joins TRBV27 to TRBJ1-2; TRBD1 agrees with 7 junctional bases. CDR1 and CDR2, per the germline V gene (reference sequence), are MNHEY and SMNVEV. The CDR3 runs 14 amino acids, cysteine and phenylalanine included. Only the CDR3 portion is preserved as DNA: 42 bases, with reading frame beginning at the first base. V is cut back by 4 bases and J by 2 bases, with 4 bases in the junction unmatched.